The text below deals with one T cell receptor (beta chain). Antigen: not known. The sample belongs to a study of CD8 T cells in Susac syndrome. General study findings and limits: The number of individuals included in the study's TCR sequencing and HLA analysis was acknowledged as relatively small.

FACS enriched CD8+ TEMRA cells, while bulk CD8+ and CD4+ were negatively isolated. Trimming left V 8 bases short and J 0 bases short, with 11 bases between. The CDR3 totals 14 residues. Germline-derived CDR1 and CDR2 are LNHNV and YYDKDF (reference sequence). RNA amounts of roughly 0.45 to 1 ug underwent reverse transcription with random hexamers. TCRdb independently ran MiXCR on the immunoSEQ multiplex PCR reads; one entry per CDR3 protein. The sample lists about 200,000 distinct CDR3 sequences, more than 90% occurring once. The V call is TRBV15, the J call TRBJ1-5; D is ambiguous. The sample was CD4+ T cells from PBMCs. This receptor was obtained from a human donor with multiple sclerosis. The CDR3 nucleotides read TGTGCCACCGGGCGGCATGATAGCAATCAGCCCCAGCATTTT. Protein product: CATGRHDSNQPQHF.